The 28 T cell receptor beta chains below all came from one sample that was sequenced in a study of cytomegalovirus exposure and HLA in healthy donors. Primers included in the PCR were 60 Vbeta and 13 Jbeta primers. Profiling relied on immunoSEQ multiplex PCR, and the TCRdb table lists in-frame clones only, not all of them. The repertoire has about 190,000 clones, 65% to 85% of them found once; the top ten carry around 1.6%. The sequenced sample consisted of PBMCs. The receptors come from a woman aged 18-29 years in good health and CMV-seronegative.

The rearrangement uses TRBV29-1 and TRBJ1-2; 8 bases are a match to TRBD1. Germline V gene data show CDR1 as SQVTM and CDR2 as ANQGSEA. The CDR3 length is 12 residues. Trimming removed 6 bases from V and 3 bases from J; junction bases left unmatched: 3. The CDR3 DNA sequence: TGCAGCGTGACAGGGGCTGACTATGGCTACACCTTC. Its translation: CSVTGADYGYTF.

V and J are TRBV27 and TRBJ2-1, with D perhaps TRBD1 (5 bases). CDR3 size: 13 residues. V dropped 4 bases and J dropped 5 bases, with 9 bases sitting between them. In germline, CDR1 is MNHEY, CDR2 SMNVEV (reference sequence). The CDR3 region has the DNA TGTGCCAGCAGTTACAGGATTAACAATGAGCAGTTCTTC. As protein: CASSYRINNEQFF.

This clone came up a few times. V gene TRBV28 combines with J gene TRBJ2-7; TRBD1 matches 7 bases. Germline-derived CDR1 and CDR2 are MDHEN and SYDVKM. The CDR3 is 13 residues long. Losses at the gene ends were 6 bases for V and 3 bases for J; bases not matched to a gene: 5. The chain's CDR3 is CASRSGTDYEQYF. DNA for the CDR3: TGTGCCAGCAGGTCCGGGACAGACTACGAGCAGTACTTC.

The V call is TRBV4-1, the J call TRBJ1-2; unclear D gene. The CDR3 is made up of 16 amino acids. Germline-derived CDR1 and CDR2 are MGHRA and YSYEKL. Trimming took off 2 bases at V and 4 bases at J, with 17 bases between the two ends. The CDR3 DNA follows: TGCGCCAGCAGCCAAATAGGACGGAGCCGGGGCTATGGCTACACCTTC. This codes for CASSQIGRSRGYGYTF.

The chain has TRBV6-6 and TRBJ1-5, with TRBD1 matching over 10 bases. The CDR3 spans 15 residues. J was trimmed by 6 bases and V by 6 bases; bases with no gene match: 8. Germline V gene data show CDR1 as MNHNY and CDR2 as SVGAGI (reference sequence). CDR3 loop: CASSPPGQGFQPQHF. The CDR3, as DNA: TGTGCCAGCAGCCCACCGGGACAGGGGTTTCAGCCCCAGCATTTT.

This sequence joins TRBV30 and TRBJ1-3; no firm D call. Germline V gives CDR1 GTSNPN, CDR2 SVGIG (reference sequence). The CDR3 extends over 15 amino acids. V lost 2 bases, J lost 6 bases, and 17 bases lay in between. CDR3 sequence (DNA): TGTGCCTGGAGTCTAAGCCGGGGAGGTGTAAACACCATATATTTT. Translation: CAWSLSRGGVNTIYF.

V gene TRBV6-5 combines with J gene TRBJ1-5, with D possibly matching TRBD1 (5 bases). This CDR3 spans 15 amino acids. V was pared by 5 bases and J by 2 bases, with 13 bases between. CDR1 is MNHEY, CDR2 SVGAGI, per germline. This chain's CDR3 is CASSRQRGGNQPQHF. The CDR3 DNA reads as TGTGCCAGCAGTCGACAGCGGGGAGGCAATCAGCCCCAGCATTTT.

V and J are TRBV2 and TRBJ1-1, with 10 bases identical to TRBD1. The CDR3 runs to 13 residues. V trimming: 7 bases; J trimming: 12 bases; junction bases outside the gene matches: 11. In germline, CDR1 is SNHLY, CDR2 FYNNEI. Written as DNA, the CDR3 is TGTGCCAGCACGGACGGGACAGGGGTTTGGACTTTCTTT. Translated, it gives CASTDGTGVWTFF. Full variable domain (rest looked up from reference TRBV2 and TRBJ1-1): EPEVTQTPSHQVTQMGQEVILRCVPISNHLYFYWYRQILGQKVEFLVSFYNNEISEKSEIFDDQFSVERPDGSNFTLKIRSTKLEDSAMYFCASTDGTGVWTFFGQGTRLTVV.

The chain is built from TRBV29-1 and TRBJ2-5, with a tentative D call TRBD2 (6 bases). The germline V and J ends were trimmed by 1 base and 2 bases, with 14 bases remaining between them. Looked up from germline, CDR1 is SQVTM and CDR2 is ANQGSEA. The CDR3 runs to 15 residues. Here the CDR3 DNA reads TGCAGCGTTGAAGGGACTATAGGAACGCAAGAGACCCAGTACTTC. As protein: CSVEGTIGTQETQYF.

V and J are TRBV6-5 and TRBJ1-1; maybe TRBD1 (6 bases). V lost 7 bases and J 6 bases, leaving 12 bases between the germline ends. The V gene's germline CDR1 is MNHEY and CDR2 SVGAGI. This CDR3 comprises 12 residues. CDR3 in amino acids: CASNNNRAEAFF. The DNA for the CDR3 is TGTGCCAGCAACAACAACAGGGCTGAAGCTTTCTTT.

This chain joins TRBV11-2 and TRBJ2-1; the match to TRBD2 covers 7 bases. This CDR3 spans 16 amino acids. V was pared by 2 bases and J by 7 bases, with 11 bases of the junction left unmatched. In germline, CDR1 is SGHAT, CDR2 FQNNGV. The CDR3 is CASSLRGAGVGNEQFF. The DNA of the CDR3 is TGTGCCAGCAGCTTACGTGGCGCGGGGGTAGGAAATGAGCAGTTCTTC. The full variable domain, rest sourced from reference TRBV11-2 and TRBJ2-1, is EAGVAQSPRYKIIEKRQSVAFWCNPISGHATLYWYQQILGQGPKLLIQFQNNGVVDDSQLPKDRFSAERLKGVDSTLKIQPAKLEDSAVYLCASSLRGAGVGNEQFFGPGTRLTVL.

This CDR3 reads CASSLWVGLGYTF. DNA of the CDR3: TGTGCCAGCAGCTTGTGGGTGGGGCTTGGCTACACCTTC. V and J are TRBV5-8 and TRBJ1-2, with a weak D call TRBD1 (5 bases). The CDR3 is 13 residues long. The V gene's germline CDR1 is SGHTS and CDR2 YDEGEE. Trimming removed 1 base from V and 7 bases from J, with 11 bases in between.

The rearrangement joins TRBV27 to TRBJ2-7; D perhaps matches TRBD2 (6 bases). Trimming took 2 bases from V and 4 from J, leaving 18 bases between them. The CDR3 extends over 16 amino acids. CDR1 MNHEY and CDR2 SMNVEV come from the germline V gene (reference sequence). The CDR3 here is CASSLVAGNVAYEQYF. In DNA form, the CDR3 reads TGTGCCAGCAGTTTAGTGGCGGGGAACGTTGCTTACGAGCAGTACTTC.

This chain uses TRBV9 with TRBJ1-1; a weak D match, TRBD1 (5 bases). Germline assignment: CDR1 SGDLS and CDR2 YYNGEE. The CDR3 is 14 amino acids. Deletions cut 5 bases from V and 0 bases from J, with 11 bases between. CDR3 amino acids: CASSPQDMNTEAFF. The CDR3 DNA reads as TGTGCCAGCAGTCCACAGGACATGAACACTGAAGCTTTCTTT. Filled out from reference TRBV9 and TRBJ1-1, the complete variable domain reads DSGVTQTPKHLITATGQRVTLRCSPRSGDLSVYWYQQSLDQGLQFLIQYYNGEERAKGNILERFSAQQFPDLHSELNLSSLELGDSALYFCASSPQDMNTEAFFGQGTRLTVV.

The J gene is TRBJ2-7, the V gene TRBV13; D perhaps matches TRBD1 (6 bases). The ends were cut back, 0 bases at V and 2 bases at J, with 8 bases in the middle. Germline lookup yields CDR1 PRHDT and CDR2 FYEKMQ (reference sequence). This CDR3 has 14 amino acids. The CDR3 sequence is CASSLGDSPYEQYF. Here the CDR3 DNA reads TGTGCCAGCAGCTTAGGGGACAGTCCCTACGAGCAGTACTTC.

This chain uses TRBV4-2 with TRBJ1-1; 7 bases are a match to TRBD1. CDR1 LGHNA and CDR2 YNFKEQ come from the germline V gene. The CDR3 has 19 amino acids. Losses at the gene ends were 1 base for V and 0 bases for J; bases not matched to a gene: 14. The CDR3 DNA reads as TGTGCCAGCAGCCAAGCCCCACTTCGACAGGGTAGGATGAACACTGAAGCTTTCTTT. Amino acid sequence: CASSQAPLRQGRMNTEAFF.

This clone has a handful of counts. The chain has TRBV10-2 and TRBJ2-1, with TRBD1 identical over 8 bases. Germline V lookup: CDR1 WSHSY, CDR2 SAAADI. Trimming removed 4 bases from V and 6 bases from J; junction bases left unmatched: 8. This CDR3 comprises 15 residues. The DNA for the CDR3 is TGCGCCAGCAGTGGGAGGACAGGGTTTTCCAATGAGCAGTTCTTC. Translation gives CASSGRTGFSNEQFF.

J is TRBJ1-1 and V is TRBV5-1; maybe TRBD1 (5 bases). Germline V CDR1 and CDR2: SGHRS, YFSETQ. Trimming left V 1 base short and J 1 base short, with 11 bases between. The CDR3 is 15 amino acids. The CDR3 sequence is CASSLWGGTNTEAFF. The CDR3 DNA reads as TGCGCCAGCAGCTTGTGGGGGGGTACGAACACTGAAGCTTTCTTT. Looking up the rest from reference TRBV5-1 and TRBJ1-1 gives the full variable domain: KAGVTQTPRYLIKTRGQQVTLSCSPISGHRSVSWYQQTPGQGLQFLFEYFSETQRNKGNFPGRFSGRQFSNSRSEMNVSTLELGDSALYLCASSLWGGTNTEAFFGQGTRLTVV.

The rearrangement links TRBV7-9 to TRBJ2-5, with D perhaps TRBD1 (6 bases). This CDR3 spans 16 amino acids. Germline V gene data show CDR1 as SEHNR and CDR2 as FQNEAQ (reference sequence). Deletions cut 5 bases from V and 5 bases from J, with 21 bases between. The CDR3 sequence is CASSLFMDSVRETQYF. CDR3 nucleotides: TGTGCCAGCAGCCTATTCATGGACAGCGTGAGGGAGACCCAGTACTTC.

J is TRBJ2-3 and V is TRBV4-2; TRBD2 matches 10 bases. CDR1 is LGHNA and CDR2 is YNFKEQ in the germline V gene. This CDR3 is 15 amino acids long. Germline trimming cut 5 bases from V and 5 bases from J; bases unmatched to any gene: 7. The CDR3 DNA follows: TGTGCCAGCAGCTATGGCCTAGCGGGGGAAGATACGCAGTATTTT. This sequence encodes CASSYGLAGEDTQYF.

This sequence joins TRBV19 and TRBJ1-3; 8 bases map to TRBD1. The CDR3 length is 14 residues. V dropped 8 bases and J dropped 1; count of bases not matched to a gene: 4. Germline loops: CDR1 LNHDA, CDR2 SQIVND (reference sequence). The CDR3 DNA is TGTGCCAGTCGCGACAGGGGATCTGGAAACACCATATATTTT. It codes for CASRDRGSGNTIYF.

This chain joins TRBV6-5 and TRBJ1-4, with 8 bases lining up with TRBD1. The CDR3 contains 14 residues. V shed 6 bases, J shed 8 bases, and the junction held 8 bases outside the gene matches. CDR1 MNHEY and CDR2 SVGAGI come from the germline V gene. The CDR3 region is CASSLQGVGEKLFF. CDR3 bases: TGTGCCAGCAGCCTACAGGGGGTAGGGGAAAAACTGTTTTTT.

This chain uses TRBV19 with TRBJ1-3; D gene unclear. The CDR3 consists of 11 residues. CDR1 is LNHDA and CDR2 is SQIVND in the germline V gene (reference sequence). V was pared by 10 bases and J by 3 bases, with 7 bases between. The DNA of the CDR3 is TGTGCCATGACGGGTGGAAACACCATATATTTT. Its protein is CAMTGGNTIYF. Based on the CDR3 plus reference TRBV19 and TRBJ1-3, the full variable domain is DGGITQSPKYLFRKEGQNVTLSCEQNLNHDAMYWYRQDPGQGLRLIYYSQIVNDFQKGDIAEGYSVSREKKESFPLTVTSAQKNPTAFYLCAMTGGNTIYFGEGSWLTVV.

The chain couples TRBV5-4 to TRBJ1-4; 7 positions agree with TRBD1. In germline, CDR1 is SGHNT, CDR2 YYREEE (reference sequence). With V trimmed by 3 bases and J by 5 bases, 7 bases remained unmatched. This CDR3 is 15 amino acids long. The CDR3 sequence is CASSSFGQVNEKLFF. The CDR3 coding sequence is TGTGCCAGCAGCTCCTTTGGACAGGTGAATGAAAAACTGTTTTTT.

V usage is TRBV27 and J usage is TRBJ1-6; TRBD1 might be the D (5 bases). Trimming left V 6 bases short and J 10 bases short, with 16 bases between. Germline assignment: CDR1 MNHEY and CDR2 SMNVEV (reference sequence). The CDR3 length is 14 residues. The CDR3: CASRLSLGGSPLHF. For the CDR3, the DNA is TGTGCCAGCAGACTATCCCTGGGGGGATCACCCCTCCACTTT.

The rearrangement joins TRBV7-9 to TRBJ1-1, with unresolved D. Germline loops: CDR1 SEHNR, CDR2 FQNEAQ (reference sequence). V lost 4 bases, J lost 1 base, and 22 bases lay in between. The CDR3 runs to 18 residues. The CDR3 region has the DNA TGTGCCAGCAGCTCAAGTCTTACCGTGCTAGGATCGAACACTGAAGCTTTCTTT. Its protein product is CASSSSLTVLGSNTEAFF.

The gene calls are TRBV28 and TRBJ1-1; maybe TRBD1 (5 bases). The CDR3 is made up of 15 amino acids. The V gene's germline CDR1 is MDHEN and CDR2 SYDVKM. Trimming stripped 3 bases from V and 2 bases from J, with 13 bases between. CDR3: CASSFPGRVNTEAFF. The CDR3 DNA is TGTGCCAGCAGTTTCCCGGGCAGGGTTAACACTGAAGCTTTCTTT.

The CDR3 bases are TGTGCCAGCAGCGTAAACCCACCCGGGGGGCTGAGGAGTGGCTACACCTTC. Its protein product is CASSVNPPGGLRSGYTF. The chain recombines TRBV9 with TRBJ1-2, with D possibly TRBD1 on 6 matching bases. Germline-derived CDR1 and CDR2 are SGDLS and YYNGEE. Between the trimmed V and J ends, which lost 1 base and 7 bases, there was a span of 23 bases. This CDR3 region has 17 residues.